The 5 T cell receptor beta chains reported below all come from one sample, sequenced in a study of T cells in Graves' hyperthyroidism and ophthalmopathy. Authors of the study amplified TCR beta CDR3 regions from RNA transcripts. The HTBI primer set drove a first-round RT-PCR of the TCR CDR3. TCRdb recomputed calls from the multiplex PCR reads with MiXCR, one row per CDR3 protein. The sample lists 300,000 to 350,000 distinct CDR3 sequences, 15% to 20% occurring once. The specimen was blood. The receptors stem from a woman aged 45-60 years with Graves' hyperthyroidism.

This clonotype was recorded at least ten times. This rearrangement joins TRBV2 to TRBJ1-1; D gene unclear. The CDR3 has 11 amino acids. CDR1 SNHLY and CDR2 FYNNEI come from the germline V gene. V lost 9 bases, J lost 1 base, and 6 bases lay in between. CDR3 DNA: TGTGCCAGAACAGAGAACACTGAAGCTTTCTTT. This gives the protein CARTENTEAFF.

On this clonotype: A junction end diverges from the germline sequence, so it may reflect a read error. This sequence joins TRBV28 and TRBJ1-2; the D is unclear. The V gene's germline CDR1 is MDHEN and CDR2 SYDVKM. The CDR3 extends over 14 amino acids. CDR3 nucleotides: TGTGCCAGCAGTTTGGCCGGGAAAAACTATGACTACACCTTC. Translation: CASSLAGKNYDYTF.

The gene calls are TRBV4-1 and TRBJ1-3; a weak D match, TRBD1 (5 bases). CDR1 and CDR2 (germline): MGHRA, YSYEKL. The CDR3 runs 15 residues. The V gene lost 3 bases and the J gene lost 4 bases, with 13 bases spanning the gap. The CDR3 coding sequence is TGCGCCAGCAGCCACAATGGAGGGGCCGGAAACACCATATATTTT. Translated, it gives CASSHNGGAGNTIYF.

Only a few counts were recorded for this clonotype. The chain is built from TRBV7-6 and TRBJ1-5; the D is unclear. Trimming removed 3 bases from V and 3 bases from J, with 6 bases in between. The CDR3 is made up of 13 amino acids. Germline V lookup: CDR1 SGHVS, CDR2 FNYEAQ. In DNA form, the CDR3 reads TGTGCCAGCAGCTTGCACCTCAATCAGCCCCAGCATTTT. It yields the protein CASSLHLNQPQHF.

In its sample, this clonotype was seen a few times. The chain has TRBV19 and TRBJ2-1; no reliable D call. The CDR3 covers 13 residues. CDR1 LNHDA and CDR2 SQIVND come from the germline V gene (reference sequence). The germline V and J ends were trimmed by 2 bases and 5 bases, with 7 bases remaining between them. In DNA form, the CDR3 reads TGTGCCAGTAGTATACGTGGCGACAATGAGCAGTTCTTC. Translation: CASSIRGDNEQFF.